Sequencing of this TCR beta chain was carried out in a study of shared clonotypes between healthy human individuals. Notes on the study in general: Generation probabilities of non-shared clonotypes were lower (relative to those shared by all four donors).

The healthy adult donors were HIV-negative and reported no recent acute infections or vaccinations. TCRdb's table, derived via immunoSEQ multiplex PCR, lists solely in-frame clones and lacks some. The table has some 2.4 million clones, roughly 93% seen once; the top ten hold approximately 0.35%. Notes on this clone: The antigen is not known.

The receptor comes from a man aged 18 to 30 in good health. Some clones in this sample may be carry-over from other donors' samples. The sequenced sample consisted of naive CD4+ T cells from PBMCs. Subset: CD45RA+ positively selected.

In DNA, the CDR3 is TGTGCCAGCAGCTCCGACGGGAGTGCAGATACGCAGTATTTT. This encodes CASSSDGSADTQYF. This chain links TRBV7-3 with TRBJ2-3, with D maybe TRBD2 (6 bases). V was pared by 4 bases and J by 4 bases, with 12 bases between. Looked up from germline, CDR1 is SGHTA and CDR2 is FQGTGA. This CDR3 is 14 amino acids long.